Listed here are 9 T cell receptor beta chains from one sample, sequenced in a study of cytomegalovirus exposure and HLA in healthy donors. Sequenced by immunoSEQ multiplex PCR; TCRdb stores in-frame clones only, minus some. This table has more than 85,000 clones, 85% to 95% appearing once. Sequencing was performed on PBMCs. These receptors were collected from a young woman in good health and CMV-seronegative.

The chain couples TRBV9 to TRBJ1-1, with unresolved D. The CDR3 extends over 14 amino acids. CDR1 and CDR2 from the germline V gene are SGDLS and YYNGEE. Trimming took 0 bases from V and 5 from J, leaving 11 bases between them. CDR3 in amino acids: CASSVESRNTEAFF. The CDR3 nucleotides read TGTGCCAGCAGCGTAGAAAGCAGGAATACTGAAGCTTTCTTT.

The CDR3 protein is CASSTGGETQYF. CDR3 in DNA: TGTGCCAGCAGTACAGGGGGAGAGACCCAGTACTTC. The J gene is TRBJ2-5, the V gene TRBV6-5; 8 bases align to TRBD1. J was trimmed by 4 bases and V by 5 bases; bases with no gene match: 0. The CDR3 spans 12 residues. CDR1 is MNHEY and CDR2 is SVGAGI in the germline V gene.

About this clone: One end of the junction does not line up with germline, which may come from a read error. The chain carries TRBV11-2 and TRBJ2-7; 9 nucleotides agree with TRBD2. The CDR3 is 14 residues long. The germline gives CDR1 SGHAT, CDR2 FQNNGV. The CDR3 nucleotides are TGTGCCAGCAGTCGACCGGCGGCGGGGGGGCCGTTCGACTTC. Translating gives CASSRPAAGGPFDF.

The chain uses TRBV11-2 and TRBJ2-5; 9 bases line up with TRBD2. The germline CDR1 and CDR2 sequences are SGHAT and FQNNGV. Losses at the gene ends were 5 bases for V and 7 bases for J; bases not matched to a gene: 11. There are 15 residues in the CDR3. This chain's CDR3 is CASSLGTSPRRTQYF. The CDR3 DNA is TGTGCCAGCAGCCTCGGGACTAGCCCGCGGAGGACCCAGTACTTC.

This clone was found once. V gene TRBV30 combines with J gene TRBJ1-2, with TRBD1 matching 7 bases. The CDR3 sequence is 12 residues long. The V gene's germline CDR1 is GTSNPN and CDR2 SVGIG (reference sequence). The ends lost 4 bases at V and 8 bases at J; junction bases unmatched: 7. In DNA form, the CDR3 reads TGTGCCTGGAATCGACAGGGTGAAGGCTACACCTTC. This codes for CAWNRQGEGYTF.

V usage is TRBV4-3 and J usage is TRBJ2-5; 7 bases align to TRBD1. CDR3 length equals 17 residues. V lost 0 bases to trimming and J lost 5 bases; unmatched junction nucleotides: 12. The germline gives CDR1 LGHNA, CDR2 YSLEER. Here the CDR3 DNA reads TGCGCCAGCAGCCAAGATATGCGAGGGGGCCATTGGGAGACCCAGTACTTC. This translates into CASSQDMRGGHWETQYF.

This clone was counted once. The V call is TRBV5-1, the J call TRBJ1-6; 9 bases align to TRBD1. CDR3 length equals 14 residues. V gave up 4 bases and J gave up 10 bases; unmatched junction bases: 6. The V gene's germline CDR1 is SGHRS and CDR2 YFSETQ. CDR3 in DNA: TGCGCCAGCAGCGGCGGGACAGGGAACTCACCCCTCCACTTT. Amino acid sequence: CASSGGTGNSPLHF.

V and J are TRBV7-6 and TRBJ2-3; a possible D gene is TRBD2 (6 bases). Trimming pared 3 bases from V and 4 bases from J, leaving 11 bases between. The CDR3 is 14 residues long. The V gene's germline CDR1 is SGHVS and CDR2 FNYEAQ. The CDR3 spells CASSFLLASDTQYF. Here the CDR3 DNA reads TGTGCCAGCAGCTTTCTCCTAGCGTCAGATACGCAGTATTTT.

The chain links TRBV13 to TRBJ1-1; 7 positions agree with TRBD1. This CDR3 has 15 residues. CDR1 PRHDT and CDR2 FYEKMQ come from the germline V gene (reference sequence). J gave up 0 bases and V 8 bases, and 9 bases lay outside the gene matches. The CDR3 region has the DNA TGTGCCAGCGGCCGACGACAGGGATTGAACACTGAAGCTTTCTTT. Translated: CASGRRQGLNTEAFF.